The rows below give T cell receptor beta chains drawn from one sample of a study of OX40 agonist ivuxolimab in advanced cancers. Libraries were prepared by immunoSEQ multiplex PCR; TCRdb keeps only in-frame clonotypes and omits some of them. The sample includes some 86,000 clones, 90% of them seen just once. The specimen comprised CD4+ or CD8+ T cells sorted from blood, sampled in a trial of the OX40 agonist ivuxolimab. These TCRs come from an adult with an advanced solid tumor such as melanoma, head and neck, liver or kidney cancer. Both conserved end residues are trimmed from each CDR3.

>TRBJ2-1|TRBV2
ASSEWDPSYNEQF
>TRBJ2-2|TRBV27
ASTRLLDGRDTGELF
>TRBJ2-3|TRBV2
ASSEARTRGHGTQY
>TRBJ2-2|TRBV10-1
ASSALAGEYGELF
>TRBJ1-2|TRBV2
ASLFGTGAYT
>TRBJ1-1|TRBV11-1
ASSRTGLGTEAF
>TRBJ2-3|TRBV25-1
ASSQQGATADTQY
>TRBJ2-1|TRBV18
ASSPDLAGGLNEQF
>TRBJ2-1|TRBV4-2
ASSRAGTGQNEQF
>TRBJ2-3|TRBV7-2
ASSLDPAPDTQY
>TRBJ2-1|TRBV30
AWSTLGAGAYNEQF
>TRBJ2-2|TRBV7-2
ASSLAGDILLATGELF
>TRBJ2-4|TRBV19
ASSILQGKKNIQY
>TRBJ2-5|TRBV18
ASSPREGTETQY
>TRBJ1-1|TRBV11-2
ASSLDHRGTEAF
>TRBJ2-1|TRBV29-1
SVGQGAYNEQF
>TRBJ2-7|TRBV2
ASSEAGYSYEQY
>TRBJ2-3|TRBV6-4
ASSEMGSQDTQY
>TRBJ2-3|TRBV5-1
ASSPTARGYYTDTQY
>TRBJ2-5|TRBV7-7
ASSLDLAGGMGHQY
>TRBJ1-4|TRBV19
ASSIGPTANEKLF
>TRBJ2-1|TRBV2
ASSETGGAYNEQF